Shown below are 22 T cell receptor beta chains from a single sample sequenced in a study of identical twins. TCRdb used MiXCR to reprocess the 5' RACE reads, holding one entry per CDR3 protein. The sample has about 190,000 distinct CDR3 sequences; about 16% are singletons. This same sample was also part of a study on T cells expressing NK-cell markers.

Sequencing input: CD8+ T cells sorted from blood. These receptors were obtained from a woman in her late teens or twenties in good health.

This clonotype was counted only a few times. CDR3 sequence (DNA): TGTGCCAGCAGCCCAACTAGCACTAGCACAGATACGCAGTATTTT. This codes for CASSPTSTSTDTQYF. This chain connects TRBV9 to TRBJ2-3; possible D gene TRBD2, 6 bases. CDR1 and CDR2 from the germline V gene are SGDLS and YYNGEE. Trimming stripped 4 bases from V and 0 bases from J, with 12 bases between. This CDR3 spans 15 amino acids.

This CDR3 reads CASSGLYYNEQFF. Here the CDR3 DNA reads TGTGCCAGTAGTGGGTTGTACTACAATGAGCAGTTCTTC. The chain couples TRBV19 to TRBJ2-1; D unresolved. Trimming cost V 5 bases and J 3 bases, with 8 bases left between them. CDR1 LNHDA and CDR2 SQIVND come from the germline V gene (reference sequence). The CDR3 extends over 13 amino acids.

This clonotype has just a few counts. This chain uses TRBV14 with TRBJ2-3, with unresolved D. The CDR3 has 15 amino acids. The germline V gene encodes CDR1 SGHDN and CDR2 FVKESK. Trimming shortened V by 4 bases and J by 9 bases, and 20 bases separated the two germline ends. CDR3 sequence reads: CASSPLGHVGVTQYF. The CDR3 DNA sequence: TGTGCCAGCAGCCCCCTAGGCCATGTAGGAGTCACGCAGTATTTT.

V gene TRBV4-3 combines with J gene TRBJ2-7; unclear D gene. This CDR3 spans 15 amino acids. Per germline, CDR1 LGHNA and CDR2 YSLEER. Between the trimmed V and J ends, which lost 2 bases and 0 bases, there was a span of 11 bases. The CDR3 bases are TGCGCCAGCAGCCAAAACCCGGACGGCTCCTACGAGCAGTACTTC. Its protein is CASSQNPDGSYEQYF.

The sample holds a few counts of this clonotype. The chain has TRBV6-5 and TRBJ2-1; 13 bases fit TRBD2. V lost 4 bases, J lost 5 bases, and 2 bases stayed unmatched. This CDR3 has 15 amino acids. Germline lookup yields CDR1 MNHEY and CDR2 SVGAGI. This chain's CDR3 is CASSSGLAGHNEQFF. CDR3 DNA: TGTGCCAGCAGTTCGGGACTAGCGGGACACAATGAGCAGTTCTTC.

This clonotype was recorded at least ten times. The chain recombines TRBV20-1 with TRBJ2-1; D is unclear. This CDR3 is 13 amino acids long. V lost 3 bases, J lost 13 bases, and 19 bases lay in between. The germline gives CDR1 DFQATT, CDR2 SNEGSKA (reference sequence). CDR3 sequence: CSASSRSFAVQFF. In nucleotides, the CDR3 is TGCAGTGCTAGTAGTAGGTCGTTTGCTGTACAGTTCTTC.

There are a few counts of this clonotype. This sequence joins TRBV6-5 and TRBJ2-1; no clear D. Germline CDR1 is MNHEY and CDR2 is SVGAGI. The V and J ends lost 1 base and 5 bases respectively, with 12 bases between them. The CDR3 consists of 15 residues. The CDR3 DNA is TGTGCCAGCAGTTACTTACGGGCCCGGGACAATGAGCAGTTCTTC. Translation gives CASSYLRARDNEQFF.

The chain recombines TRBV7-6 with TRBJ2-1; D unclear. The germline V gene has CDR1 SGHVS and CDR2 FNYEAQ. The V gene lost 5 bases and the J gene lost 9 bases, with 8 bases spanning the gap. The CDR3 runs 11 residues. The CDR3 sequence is CASSRDAEQFF. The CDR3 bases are TGTGCCAGCAGCCGTGACGCTGAGCAGTTCTTC.

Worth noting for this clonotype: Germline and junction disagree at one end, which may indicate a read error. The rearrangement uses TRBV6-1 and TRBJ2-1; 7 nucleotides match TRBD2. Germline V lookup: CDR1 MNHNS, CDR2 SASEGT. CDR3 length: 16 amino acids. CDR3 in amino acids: CASNEAGPSTYNEQFF. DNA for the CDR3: TGTGCCAGCAATGAAGCGGGGCCTTCTACCTACAATGAGCAGTTCTTC.

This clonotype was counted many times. The DNA of the CDR3 is TGCGCCAGCAGCTTGGGTGCGGGTGAGCAGTTCTTC. It translates to CASSLGAGEQFF. The chain uses TRBV5-1 and TRBJ2-1, with TRBD2 as a possible D gene (5 bases). V lost 0 bases, J lost 9 bases, and 7 bases lay in between. The CDR3 covers 12 residues. Germline V gives CDR1 SGHRS, CDR2 YFSETQ.

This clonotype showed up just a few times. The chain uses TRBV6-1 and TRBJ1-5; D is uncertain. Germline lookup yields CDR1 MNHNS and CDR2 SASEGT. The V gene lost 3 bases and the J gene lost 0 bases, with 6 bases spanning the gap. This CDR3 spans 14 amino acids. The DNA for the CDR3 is TGTGCCAGCAGTGAGCAGGTTAGCAATCAGCCCCAGCATTTT. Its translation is CASSEQVSNQPQHF.

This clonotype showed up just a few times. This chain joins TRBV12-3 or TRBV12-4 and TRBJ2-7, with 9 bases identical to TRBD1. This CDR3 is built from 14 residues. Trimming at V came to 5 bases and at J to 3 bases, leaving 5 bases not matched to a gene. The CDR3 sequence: CASSLRQGVYEQYF. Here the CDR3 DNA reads TGTGCCAGCAGTCTCCGACAGGGGGTCTACGAGCAGTACTTC.

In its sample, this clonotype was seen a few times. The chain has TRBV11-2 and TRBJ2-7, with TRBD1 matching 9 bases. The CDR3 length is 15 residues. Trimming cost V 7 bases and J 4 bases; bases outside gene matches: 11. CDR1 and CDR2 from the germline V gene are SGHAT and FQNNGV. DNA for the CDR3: TGTGCCAGCAAACAGGGGGCCGATCGACCTTACGAGCAGTACTTC. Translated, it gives CASKQGADRPYEQYF.

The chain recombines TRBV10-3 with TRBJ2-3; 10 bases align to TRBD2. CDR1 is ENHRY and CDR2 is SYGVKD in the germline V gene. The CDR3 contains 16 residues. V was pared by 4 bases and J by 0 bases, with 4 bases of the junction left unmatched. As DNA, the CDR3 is TGTGCCATCAGTGCCAGCGGGGGGGCTAGCACAGATACGCAGTATTTT. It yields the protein CAISASGGASTDTQYF.

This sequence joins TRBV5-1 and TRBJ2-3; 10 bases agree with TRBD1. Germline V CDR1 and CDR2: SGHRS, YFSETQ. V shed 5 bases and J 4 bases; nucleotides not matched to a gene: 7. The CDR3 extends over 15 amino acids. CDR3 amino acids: CASSSTGGGADTQYF. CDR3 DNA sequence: TGCGCCAGCAGTTCGACAGGGGGCGGGGCAGATACGCAGTATTTT.

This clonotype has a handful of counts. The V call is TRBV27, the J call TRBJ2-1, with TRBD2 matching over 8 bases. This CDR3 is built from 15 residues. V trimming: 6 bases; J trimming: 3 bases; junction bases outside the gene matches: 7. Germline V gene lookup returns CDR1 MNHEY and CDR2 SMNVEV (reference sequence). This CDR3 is CASSRGGPLYNEQFF. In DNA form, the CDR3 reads TGTGCCAGCAGCCGCGGGGGGCCCCTCTACAATGAGCAGTTCTTC.

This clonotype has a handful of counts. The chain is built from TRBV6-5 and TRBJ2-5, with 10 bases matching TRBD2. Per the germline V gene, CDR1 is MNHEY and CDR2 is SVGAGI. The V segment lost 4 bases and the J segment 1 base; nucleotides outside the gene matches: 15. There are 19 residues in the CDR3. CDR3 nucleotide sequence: TGTGCCAGCAGTTGGAGTAGCGGGAGGAGTGAACGTCCCCAAGAGACCCAGTACTTC. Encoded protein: CASSWSSGRSERPQETQYF.

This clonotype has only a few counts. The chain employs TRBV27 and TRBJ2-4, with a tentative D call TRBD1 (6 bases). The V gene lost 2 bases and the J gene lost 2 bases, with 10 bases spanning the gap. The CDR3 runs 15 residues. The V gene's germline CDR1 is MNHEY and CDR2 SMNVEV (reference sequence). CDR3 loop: CASSLKGVTKNIQYF. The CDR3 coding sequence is TGTGCCAGCAGTTTAAAGGGGGTAACCAAAAACATTCAGTACTTC.

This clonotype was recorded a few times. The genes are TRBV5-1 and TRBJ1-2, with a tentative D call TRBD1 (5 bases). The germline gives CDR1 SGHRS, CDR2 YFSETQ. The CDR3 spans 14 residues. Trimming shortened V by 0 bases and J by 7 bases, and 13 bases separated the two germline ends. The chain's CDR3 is CASSLAGRVGGYTF. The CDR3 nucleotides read TGCGCCAGCAGCTTGGCTGGCAGGGTAGGTGGCTACACCTTC.

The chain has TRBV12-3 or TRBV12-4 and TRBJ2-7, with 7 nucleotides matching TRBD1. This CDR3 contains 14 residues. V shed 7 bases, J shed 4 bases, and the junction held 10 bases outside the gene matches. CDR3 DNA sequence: TGTGCCAGCACCCCCCCGGGACAGACGTACGAGCAGTACTTC. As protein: CASTPPGQTYEQYF.

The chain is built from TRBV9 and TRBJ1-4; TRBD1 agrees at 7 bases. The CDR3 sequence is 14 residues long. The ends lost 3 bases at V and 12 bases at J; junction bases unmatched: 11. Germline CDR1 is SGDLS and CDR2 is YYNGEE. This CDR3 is CASSAGQSTYELFF. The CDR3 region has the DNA TGTGCCAGCAGCGCGGGACAGTCGACGTATGAACTGTTTTTT. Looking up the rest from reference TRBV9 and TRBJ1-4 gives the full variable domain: DSGVTQTPKHLITATGQRVTLRCSPRSGDLSVYWYQQSLDQGLQFLIQYYNGEERAKGNILERFSAQQFPDLHSELNLSSLELGDSALYFCASSAGQSTYELFFGSGTQLSVL.

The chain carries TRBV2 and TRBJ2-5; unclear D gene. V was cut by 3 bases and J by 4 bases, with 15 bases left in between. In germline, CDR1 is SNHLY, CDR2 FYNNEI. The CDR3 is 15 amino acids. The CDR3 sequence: CASSDPELVGETQYF. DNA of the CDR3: TGTGCCAGCAGTGACCCCGAGCTGGTTGGAGAGACCCAGTACTTC.